The 10 T cell receptor beta chains reported below all come from one sample, sequenced in a study of T-cell memory formation after mild COVID-19. From the 5' RACE reads, TCRdb called clonotypes with MiXCR, one entry per CDR3 protein. Altogether around 500,000 distinct CDR3 sequences are present, around a sixth being singletons, with the ten largest covering 9% to 15%. The sequenced sample was PBMCs or a T cell subset sorted from them (not recorded which). Receptor source: an adult woman who had mild COVID-19 (a few samples of this study predate the infection). Cell type and time point are not known.

The table lists this clonotype with a few counts. The chain has TRBV30 and TRBJ2-4; weak D call: TRBD2 (6 bases). CDR1 is GTSNPN and CDR2 is SVGIG in the germline V gene (reference sequence). V gave up 5 bases and J gave up 0 bases, with 23 bases separating them. The CDR3 totals 18 residues. CDR3 DNA: TGTGCCTGGCAGAACGAACTAGCCCGCCAATTAGCCAAAAACATTCAGTACTTC. Translation gives CAWQNELARQLAKNIQYF.

This chain joins TRBV6-1 and TRBJ2-2, with D unclear. From germline, CDR1 is MNHNS and CDR2 SASEGT. Trimming left V 0 bases short and J 0 bases short, with 5 bases between. The CDR3 length is 15 residues. CDR3 nucleotides: TGTGCCAGCAGTGAAGCGCAACCGAACACCGGGGAGCTGTTTTTT. This translates into CASSEAQPNTGELFF.

This clonotype was found a few times. The chain combines TRBV9 with TRBJ1-3; D is undetermined. Germline V CDR1 and CDR2: SGDLS, YYNGEE. The CDR3 extends over 16 amino acids. The ends were cut back, 0 bases at V and 0 bases at J, with 10 bases in the middle. This chain's CDR3 is CASSVDPESSGNTIYF. As DNA, the CDR3 is TGTGCCAGCAGCGTAGACCCAGAAAGCTCTGGAAACACCATATATTTT.

This clonotype was seen a few times. The J gene is TRBJ1-2, the V gene TRBV5-6; D is undetermined. V lost 3 bases to trimming and J lost 5 bases, with 8 bases between them. Germline assignment: CDR1 SGHDT and CDR2 YYEEEE. This CDR3 spans 12 amino acids. The CDR3 here is CASSYSSYGYTF. CDR3 DNA: TGTGCCAGCAGCTATTCGAGTTATGGCTACACCTTC.

In this sample, this clonotype turned up many times. The rearrangement links TRBV7-2 to TRBJ2-7; the match to TRBD2 covers 9 bases. Germline CDR1 and CDR2: SGHTA and FQGNSA. With 2 bases clipped from V and 0 bases from J, the junction kept 8 bases outside the gene matches. This CDR3 comprises 17 residues. CDR3 nucleotide sequence: TGTGCCAGCAGCTTACCCGGACTAGCGTGGGGCTCCTACGAGCAGTACTTC. Residues: CASSLPGLAWGSYEQYF.

This rearrangement joins TRBV6-5 to TRBJ2-5, with D unresolved. The V gene's germline CDR1 is MNHEY and CDR2 SVGAGI. Trimming pared 1 base from V and 1 base from J, leaving 7 bases between. CDR3 length: 14 residues. The CDR3 reads CASSYWRSQETQYF. CDR3 bases: TGTGCCAGCAGTTACTGGCGGTCCCAAGAGACCCAGTACTTC.

This clonotype was observed a few times. The chain employs TRBV20-1 and TRBJ1-2, with TRBD1 as a possible D gene (5 bases). V was cut by 4 bases and J by 4 bases, with 16 bases left in between. The CDR3 has 14 amino acids. Germline loops: CDR1 DFQATT, CDR2 SNEGSKA (reference sequence). For the CDR3, the DNA is TGCAGTGCTATTCATGACAGTAACCTCTATGGCTACACCTTC. This gives the protein CSAIHDSNLYGYTF.

This chain joins TRBV5-4 and TRBJ2-5; TRBD2 matches 14 bases. The CDR3 runs 17 residues. J gave up 2 bases and V 4 bases, and 7 bases lay outside the gene matches. Germline V gene sequence: CDR1 SGHNT, CDR2 YYREEE (reference sequence). In DNA form, the CDR3 reads TGTGCCAGCAGCCCCGGGGGACTAGCGGGGGTGCAAGAGACCCAGTACTTC. Translating gives CASSPGGLAGVQETQYF.

The chain is built from TRBV6-5 and TRBJ2-7; 9 bases match TRBD1. Germline loops: CDR1 MNHEY, CDR2 SVGAGI. The CDR3 has 15 amino acids. V lost 7 bases and J lost 7; bases outside the gene matches: 14. This chain's CDR3 is CASISPGTGKKEQYF. CDR3 nucleotides: TGTGCCAGCATTTCCCCCGGGACAGGGAAGAAGGAGCAGTACTTC.

This clonotype appeared a few times. The chain carries TRBV4-2 and TRBJ2-1; 10 bases are shared with TRBD2. The V gene end was trimmed by 3 bases and the J gene end by 4 bases; junction bases not matched to a gene: 12. Germline V lookup: CDR1 LGHNA, CDR2 YNFKEQ. This CDR3 has 18 amino acids. The CDR3 DNA reads as TGTGCCAGCAGCCAGTCAGCGGGAGGGGCGGGGACTTACAATGAGCAGTTCTTC. It yields the protein CASSQSAGGAGTYNEQFF.